The following is a TCR beta chain sequence with its context. Libraries were prepared by immunoSEQ multiplex PCR; TCRdb keeps only in-frame clonotypes and omits some of them. This sample yields about 190,000 clones, of which 70% to 85% are seen a single time; 3.2% belongs to the top ten. This specimen belongs to a study of blood T cell repertoires in COVID-19. Categorization into cohorts depended on clinical history that participants reported. Recovered Cohort 3 donors showed two negative PCRs, clearance, or symptom resolution. The sample comprised PBMCs or T cells enriched from blood (not recorded which). This TCR came from a woman in her thirties who had recovered from COVID-19.

The CDR3 nucleotides are TGTGCCAGCAGCCAACAAGGGGCGGGGGACGAGCAGTACTTC. Residues: CASSQQGAGDEQYF. The V gene is TRBV7-3, the J gene TRBJ2-7; 7 nucleotides match TRBD2. The ends lost 5 bases at V and 5 bases at J; junction bases unmatched: 9. CDR1 SGHTA and CDR2 FQGTGA come from the germline V gene. CDR3 length: 14 residues.